The T cell receptor beta chain under discussion was sequenced for a study of blood T cell repertoires in COVID-19. The germline V gene has CDR1 GTSNPN and CDR2 SVGIG (reference sequence). This CDR3 has 14 amino acids. The ends lost 3 bases at V and 3 bases at J; junction bases unmatched: 6. Original analysis: Amplification of reference gene primers was used by the study to estimate nucleated cell counts. TCRdb's table, derived via immunoSEQ multiplex PCR, lists solely in-frame clones and lacks some. V and J calls and clone size are as listed in that table; D and trimming were resolved from the DNA. The table lists some 200,000 clones, 83% of them singletons.

The J gene is TRBJ1-2, the V gene TRBV30, with TRBD1 matching over 8 bases. The sequencing sample was made of peripheral blood. This sequence originates from a middle-aged woman with acute or convalescent COVID-19. CDR3 sequence: CAWRGPDRDYGYTF. For the CDR3, the DNA is TGTGCCTGGAGGGGCCCGGACAGGGACTATGGCTACACCTTC.